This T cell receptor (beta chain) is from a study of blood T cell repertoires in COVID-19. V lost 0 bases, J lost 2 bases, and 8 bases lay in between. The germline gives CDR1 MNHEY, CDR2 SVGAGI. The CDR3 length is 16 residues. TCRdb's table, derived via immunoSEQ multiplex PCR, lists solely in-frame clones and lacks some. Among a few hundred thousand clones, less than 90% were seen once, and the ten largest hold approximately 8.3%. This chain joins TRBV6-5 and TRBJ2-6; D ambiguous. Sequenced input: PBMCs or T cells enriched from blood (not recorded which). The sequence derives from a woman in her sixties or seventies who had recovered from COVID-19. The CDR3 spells CASSYSGGPGANVLTF. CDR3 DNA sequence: TGTGCCAGCAGTTACTCGGGTGGGCCTGGGGCCAACGTCCTGACTTTC.